This passage covers 6 T cell receptor beta chains from one sample sequenced in a study of T cell responses to AZD1222 COVID-19 vaccine. Data came from immunoSEQ multiplex PCR; TCRdb stores just in-frame clones and leaves some out. The table lists around 150,000 clones, 80% to 95% of them singletons. Sequenced material: peripheral blood, taken 28 days after the second AZD1222 dose. All receptors derive from an adult who received the AZD1222 COVID-19 vaccine.

The CDR3 DNA reads as TGTGCCAGCAGCATACAGGGGGACCCCTACGAGCAGTACTTC. It is translated as CASSIQGDPYEQYF. V gene TRBV21-1 combines with J gene TRBJ2-7; TRBD1, as called in the table, went unchecked against the DNA. TRBV21-1 is a pseudogene segment. The CDR3 consists of 14 residues.

V usage is TRBV6-6 and J usage is TRBJ1-2; D might be TRBD1 (6 bases). The germline V and J ends were trimmed by 6 bases and 4 bases, with 12 bases remaining between them. Germline CDR1 MNHNY, CDR2 SVGAGI (reference sequence). This CDR3 has 13 residues. The CDR3 here is CASSSDRIYGYTF. In nucleotides, the CDR3 is TGTGCCAGCAGCTCCGACAGGATCTATGGCTACACCTTC.

This rearrangement joins TRBV9 to TRBJ1-2; D gene uncertain. Trimming cost V 0 bases and J 3 bases, with 9 bases left between them. The germline V gene has CDR1 SGDLS and CDR2 YYNGEE. The CDR3 loop spans 14 amino acids. The CDR3 sequence is CASSVGLTDYGYTF. CDR3 in DNA: TGTGCCAGCAGCGTAGGGCTTACTGACTATGGCTACACCTTC.

The gene calls are TRBV5-1 and TRBJ2-5, with 7 bases identical to TRBD2. V gave up 0 bases and J gave up 3 bases; unmatched junction bases: 2. This CDR3 region has 14 residues. The germline gives CDR1 SGHRS, CDR2 YFSETQ. This CDR3 is CASSLAGGKETQYF. The CDR3 DNA reads as TGCGCCAGCAGCTTGGCCGGGGGGAAAGAGACCCAGTACTTC.

This chain links TRBV2 with TRBJ2-7, with a weak D call TRBD1 (6 bases). Trimming took 6 bases from V and 7 from J, leaving 16 bases between them. The CDR3 is 13 residues long. From germline, CDR1 is SNHLY and CDR2 FYNNEI. The CDR3 protein is CASRVTGFGEQYF. In DNA form, the CDR3 reads TGTGCCAGCAGAGTTACAGGGTTCGGAGAGCAGTACTTC.

The chain employs TRBV7-2 and TRBJ2-5; tentative D call: TRBD2 (6 bases). This CDR3 contains 12 residues. V lost 3 bases, J lost 5 bases, and 7 bases lay in between. CDR1 and CDR2 from the germline V gene are SGHTA and FQGNSA. The CDR3 nucleotides read TGTGCCAGCAGCTTTGGAGGGGAGACCCAGTACTTC. Protein product: CASSFGGETQYF.